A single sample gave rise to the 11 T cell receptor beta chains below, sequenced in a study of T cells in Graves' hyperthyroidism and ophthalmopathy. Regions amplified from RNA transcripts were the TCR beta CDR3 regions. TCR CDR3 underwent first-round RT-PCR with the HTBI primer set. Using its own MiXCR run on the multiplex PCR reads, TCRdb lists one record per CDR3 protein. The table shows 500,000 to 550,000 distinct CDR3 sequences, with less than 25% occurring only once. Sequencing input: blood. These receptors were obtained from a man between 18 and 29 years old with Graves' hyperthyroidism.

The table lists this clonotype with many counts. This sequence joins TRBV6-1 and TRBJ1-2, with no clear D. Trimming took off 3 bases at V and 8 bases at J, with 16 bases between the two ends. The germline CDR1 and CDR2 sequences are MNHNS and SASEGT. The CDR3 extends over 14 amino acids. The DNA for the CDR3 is TGTGCCAGCAGTGAGGCCAGGCTCCTGGGGGGCTACACCTTC. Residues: CASSEARLLGGYTF.

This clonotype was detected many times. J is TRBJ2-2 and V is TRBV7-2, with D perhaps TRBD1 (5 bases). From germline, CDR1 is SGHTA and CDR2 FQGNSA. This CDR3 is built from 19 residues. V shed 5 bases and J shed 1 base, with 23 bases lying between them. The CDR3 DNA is TGTGCCAGCAGCCTTCGACAGCCCCCTAAGGGTCGGAACACCGGGGAGCTGTTTTTT. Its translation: CASSLRQPPKGRNTGELFF.

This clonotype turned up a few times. The DNA of the CDR3 is TGTGCCAGCAGTTTACGGGCTTTTTTGGGACAGGGGTATACCGGGGAGCTGTTTTTT. Translated: CASSLRAFLGQGYTGELFF. The gene calls are TRBV12-3 or TRBV12-4 and TRBJ2-2; 10 nucleotides agree with TRBD1. This CDR3 is built from 19 residues. J lost 5 bases, V lost 2 bases, and 14 bases had no gene match.

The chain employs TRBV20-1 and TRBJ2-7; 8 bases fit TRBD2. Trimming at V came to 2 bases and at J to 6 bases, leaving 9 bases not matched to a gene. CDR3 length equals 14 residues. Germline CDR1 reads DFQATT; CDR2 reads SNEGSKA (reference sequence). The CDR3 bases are TGCAGTGCTAGACTTAGCGGGACGGAGCTCGAGCAGTACTTC. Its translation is CSARLSGTELEQYF.

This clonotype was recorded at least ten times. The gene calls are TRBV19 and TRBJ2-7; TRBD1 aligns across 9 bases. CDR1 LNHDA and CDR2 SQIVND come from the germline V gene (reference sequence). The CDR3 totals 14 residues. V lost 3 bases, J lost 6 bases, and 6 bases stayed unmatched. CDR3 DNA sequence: TGTGCCAGTAGTATGGGGGACAGGGCCGGCGAGCAGTACTTC. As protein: CASSMGDRAGEQYF. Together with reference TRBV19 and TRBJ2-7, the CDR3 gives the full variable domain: DGGITQSPKYLFRKEGQNVTLSCEQNLNHDAMYWYRQDPGQGLRLIYYSQIVNDFQKGDIAEGYSVSREKKESFPLTVTSAQKNPTAFYLCASSMGDRAGEQYFGPGTRLTVT.

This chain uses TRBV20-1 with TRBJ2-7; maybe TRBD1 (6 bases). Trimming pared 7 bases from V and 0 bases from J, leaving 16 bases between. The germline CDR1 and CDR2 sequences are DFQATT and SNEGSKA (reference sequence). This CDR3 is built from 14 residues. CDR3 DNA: TGCAGTGGGAACAGGGCGACGGGCTCCTACGAGCAGTACTTC. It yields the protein CSGNRATGSYEQYF.

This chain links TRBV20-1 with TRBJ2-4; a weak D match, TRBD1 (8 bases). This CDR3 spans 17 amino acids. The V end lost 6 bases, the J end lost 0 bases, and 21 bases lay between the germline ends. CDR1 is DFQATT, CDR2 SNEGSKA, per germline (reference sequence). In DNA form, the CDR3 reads TGCAGTGCAAGGACAGGGTGGCGGGAGCTAGCCAAAAACATTCAGTACTTC. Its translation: CSARTGWRELAKNIQYF.

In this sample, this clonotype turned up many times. CDR3 DNA sequence: TGTGCCTGGAGTCGTAGCGACGCCAATCAGCCCCAGCATTTT. Protein sequence: CAWSRSDANQPQHF. This chain joins TRBV30 and TRBJ1-5; D is undetermined. The CDR3 spans 14 residues. The V gene lost 2 bases and the J gene lost 3 bases, with 11 bases spanning the gap. The V gene's germline CDR1 is GTSNPN and CDR2 SVGIG (reference sequence).

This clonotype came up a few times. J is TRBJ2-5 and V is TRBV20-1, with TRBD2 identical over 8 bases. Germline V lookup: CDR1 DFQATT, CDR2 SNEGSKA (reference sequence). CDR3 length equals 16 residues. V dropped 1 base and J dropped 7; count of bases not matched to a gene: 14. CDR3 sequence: CSARVGSGAPRVTQYF. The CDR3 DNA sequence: TGCAGTGCTAGAGTGGGTAGCGGGGCCCCCCGGGTGACCCAGTACTTC.

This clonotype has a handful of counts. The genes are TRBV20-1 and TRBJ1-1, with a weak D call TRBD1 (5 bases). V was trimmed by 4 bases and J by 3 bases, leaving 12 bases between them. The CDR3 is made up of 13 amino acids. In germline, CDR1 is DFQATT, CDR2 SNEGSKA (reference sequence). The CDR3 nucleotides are TGCAGTGCTAAGGGACCGGGGGACACTGAAGCTTTCTTT. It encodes CSAKGPGDTEAFF.

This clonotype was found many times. CDR3 bases: TGTGCCAGCAGTCCTAGGGGCGGGGTCTTTGGCTACGAGCAGTACTTC. Its protein product is CASSPRGGVFGYEQYF. This chain uses TRBV28 with TRBJ2-7, with a tentative D call TRBD2 (6 bases). Trimming pared 5 bases from V and 3 bases from J, leaving 20 bases between. The V gene's germline CDR1 is MDHEN and CDR2 SYDVKM. The CDR3 extends over 16 amino acids.